This TCR beta chain was sequenced in a study of shared clonotypes between healthy human individuals. In the naive CD8 group, cells lacked CD45RO and were positively selected for CCR7, so terminally differentiated effector memory CD45RA+ cells were left out. Some 30,000 T cell genomes (approximately 180 ng DNA) went into each sorted-subset replicate. Sequencing was performed with immunoSEQ multiplex PCR; in TCRdb, only in-frame clones are kept and a portion is missing. The table records around 2.1 million clones, more than 85% of them present only once. The V gene's germline CDR1 is SGHKS and CDR2 YYEKEE (reference sequence). V was trimmed by 4 bases and J by 7 bases, leaving 17 bases between them. The CDR3 length is 14 residues.

The material sequenced was naive CD8+ T cells from PBMCs. The sequence derives from a man between 18 and 29 years old in good health. Some clones in this sample may be carry-over from other donors' samples. The chain has TRBV5-5 and TRBJ1-1; D possibly corresponds to TRBD1 (6 bases). The CDR3 here is CASSSRSGGLEAFF. CDR3 bases: TGTGCCAGCAGCAGCCGCTCCGGGGGGCTTGAAGCTTTCTTT.